This TCR beta chain stems from a study of CD4 T cells in relation to SARS-CoV-2 and coronaviruses. Notes on the study in general: No crossreactivity against non-spike viral proteins was tested here. About 65% of donors had memory CD4+ clonotypes crossrecognizing SARS-CoV-2 and common cold coronavirus spike.

The unexposed donors gave CD4+ T cells in about 2011-2018, prior to COVID-19. Naive and memory CD4+ T cells came from enriched cryopreserved PBMCs. TCRdb's copy holds only in-frame clones and misses some; the assay was immunoSEQ multiplex PCR. The data contain about 59,000 clones, roughly 89% of them singletons. This clone was detected only once. The target antigen is unknown. Input material: memory CD4+ T cells from PBMCs. This TCR derives from a human donor in good health.

The CDR3 nucleotides read TGTGCCAGCAGCCCGAAGAGCGGGAGGGCCACTGGGGTCCGTGAGCAGTTCTTC. Protein sequence: CASSPKSGRATGVREQFF. The chain links TRBV4-2 to TRBJ2-1, with TRBD2 matching over 10 bases. The germline gives CDR1 LGHNA, CDR2 YNFKEQ. The length of the CDR3 is 18 residues. V trimming: 4 bases; J trimming: 9 bases; junction bases outside the gene matches: 18.